This TCR beta chain was identified during a study of CD8+ T cells in alopecia areata. In the study overall: Scoring treated patients' severity relied on the percentage of scalp area affected.

Findings and limits, study-wide: Lesional scalp exceeded normal scalp in clonality, especially in alopecia totalis/universalis.

This clone has only one observation. Its specificity is not known. Extracted RNA was reverse transcribed, and the resulting cDNA served as sequencing template. This table comes from immunoSEQ multiplex PCR, and its TCRdb copy is limited to in-frame clones, with some not included. The sample consists of some 170,000 clones, approximately 59% of them appearing once. The treatment: oral pan-JAK inhibitor, 5-10 mg twice daily. As part of sample collection, lesional scalp punch biopsies and peripheral blood were taken from alopecia areata patients. V lost 3 bases and J lost 0, with 9 bases in between. The CDR3 spans 15 residues. Germline lookup yields CDR1 SQVTM and CDR2 ANQGSEA.

The receptor was isolated from a human donor with alopecia areata. This material consisted of CD4+ T cells sorted from blood, taken at approximately week 56, from a patient treated with tofacitinib. The chain carries TRBV29-1 and TRBJ2-6; D is unclear. For the CDR3, the DNA is TGCAGCGTTGATAGTTCGGGCTCTGGGGCCAACGTCCTGACTTTC. This gives the protein CSVDSSGSGANVLTF.